These T cell receptor beta chains were read from a single sample in a study of CD8+ T cells in alopecia areata. Generated by immunoSEQ multiplex PCR, the TCRdb table keeps only in-frame clones and is missing some. The sample contains roughly 190,000 clones, roughly 60% of which appear only once. Sequencing used CD4+ T cells sorted from blood, obtained at week 24, from a patient treated with tofacitinib. These receptors all stem from a human donor with alopecia areata. The CDR3 runs from the conserved cysteine through the conserved F or W. Each record gives: clone size, J gene, D gene, V gene, CDR3 DNA, CDR3 protein. A D gene is named only where the DNA matches it firmly. Clone size is stated in some rows and not others, as once, few, many or a class when expanded.

>once|TRBJ1-2|-|TRBV28
TGTGCCAGCAGTCAGCGGACTGGCTACACCTTC
CASSQRTGYTF
>few|TRBJ2-2|-|TRBV9
TGTGCCAGCAGCGTAACAGGGAACACCGGGGAGCTGTTTTTT
CASSVTGNTGELFF
>-|TRBJ1-2|-|TRBV9
TGTGCCAGCTCACCCCGGGTAGTTGACTATGGCTACACCTTC
CASSPRVVDYGYTF
>-|TRBJ2-7|TRBD1|TRBV29-1
TGCAGCGCCGGTAAGACAGGGATGACCTACGAGCAGTACTTC
CSAGKTGMTYEQYF
>-|TRBJ2-6|-|TRBV5-1
TGCGCCAGCAGTATTGGGCGACAGGGGACTAGCTCTGGGGCCAACGTCCTGACTTTC
CASSIGRQGTSSGANVLTF
>-|TRBJ2-7|-|TRBV7-2
TGTGCCAGCAGCTTCATCGGGTCGGGGACCTACGAGCAGTACTTC
CASSFIGSGTYEQYF
>-|TRBJ2-3|TRBD2|TRBV29-1
TGCAGCGTTGAACTCCTAGCGGGGGCCGGAGATACGCAGTATTTT
CSVELLAGAGDTQYF
>-|TRBJ2-7|-|TRBV11-2
TGTGCCAGCAGCGGGTGGAGGGGCTACGAGCAGTACTTC
CASSGWRGYEQYF
>-|TRBJ2-6|-|TRBV7-2
TGTGCCAGCAGTAGGGACGTCTCTGGGGCCAACGTCCTGACTTTC
CASSRDVSGANVLTF
>-|TRBJ1-1|-|TRBV29-1
TGCAGCGTTAGGGCCCAAGGGACTGAAGCTTTCTTT
CSVRAQGTEAFF
>-|TRBJ2-1|TRBD2|TRBV7-9
TGTGCCAGTTCCCTTGATAGCGGGTTGGTTCAGTTCTTC
CASSLDSGLVQFF
>-|TRBJ1-2|-|TRBV25-1
TGTGCCAGCAGTGAGGTGAGGGGCAAGGGCTACACCTTC
CASSEVRGKGYTF
>-|TRBJ2-5|TRBD1|TRBV5-1
TGCGCCAGCAGCCAGGGACAGATGGCTCTCCAAGAGACCCAGTACTTC
CASSQGQMALQETQYF
>few|TRBJ1-4|TRBD1|TRBV14
TGTGCCAGCCAACAGGGGTGGGGTGAAAAACTGTTTTTT
CASQQGWGEKLFF
>many|TRBJ2-1|-|TRBV10-3
TGTGCCATCAGTGACCCCCTGGGGCCTCACAATGAGCAGTTCTTC
CAISDPLGPHNEQFF
>-|TRBJ1-2|-|TRBV29-1
TGCAGCGTTGAACGTGCCCTAACCTATGGCTACACCTTC
CSVERALTYGYTF
>few|TRBJ2-2|TRBD2|TRBV7-2
TGTGCCAGCAGCCACGGGGGGGCTCGCGGGGAGCTGTTTTTT
CASSHGGARGELFF
>-|TRBJ2-1|-|TRBV19
TGTGCCAGTAGTGCCCCCGCCCGGGACACCTACAATGAGCAGTTCTTC
CASSAPARDTYNEQFF
>-|TRBJ2-3|-|TRBV9
TGTGCCAGCAGCGGTGGACATCGTAAGGAAGTCGGCACAGATACGCAGTATTTT
CASSGGHRKEVGTDTQYF
>-|TRBJ1-5|TRBD1|TRBV25-1
TGTGCCAGCAGTGCACAGGGGAGCAATCAGCCCCAGCATTTT
CASSAQGSNQPQHF
>-|TRBJ2-1|-|TRBV7-9
TGTGCCAGCAGCTTAGTTGCAGTTGCGCAGTTCTTC
CASSLVAVAQFF
>-|TRBJ2-7|-|TRBV29-1
TGCAGCGTTAAGGACAGCTTCTACGAGCAGTACTTC
CSVKDSFYEQYF
>-|TRBJ1-5|-|TRBV5-1
TGCGCCAGCAGCGAAAATAGCAATCAGCCCCAGCATTTT
CASSENSNQPQHF
>-|TRBJ2-5|-|TRBV4-3
TGCGCCAGCAGCCAAGATCCCGTAGGCATAGAGACCCAGTACTTC
CASSQDPVGIETQYF
>few|TRBJ1-6|-|TRBV9
TGTGCCAGCAGCTTCGAGGGCTTAAAAAATTCACCCCTCCACTTT
CASSFEGLKNSPLHF
>-|TRBJ1-1|-|TRBV29-1
TGCAGCGTTATTGTCCACACTGAAGCTTTCTTT
CSVIVHTEAFF
>-|TRBJ1-3|TRBD1|TRBV5-1
TGCGCCAGCAGCTTGGGACAGGGGGCGAGCTCTGGAAACACCATATATTTT
CASSLGQGASSGNTIYF
>-|TRBJ2-3|TRBD1|TRBV5-1
TGCGCCAGCAGCTTGAGTATGGGACAGGGGGTAATACGGGTTGCAGATACGCAGTATTTT
CASSLSMGQGVIRVADTQYF
>-|TRBJ2-7|-|TRBV29-1
TGCAGCGTTGGTACAGGGATTAGCTCCTACGAGCAGTACTTC
CSVGTGISSYEQYF
>few|TRBJ2-5|-|TRBV2
TGTGCCAGCAGACCACGTGGATCGGCAGTCCAAGAGACCCAGTACTTC
CASRPRGSAVQETQYF
>-|TRBJ2-7|-|TRBV4-3
TGCGCCAGCAGCCAAGGGGTAGTGGGCCACCGGTACGAGCAGTACTTC
CASSQGVVGHRYEQYF
>few|TRBJ1-1|-|TRBV11-2
TGTGCCAGCAGCTTAGAGGAGCTGATGAACACTGAAGCTTTCTTT
CASSLEELMNTEAFF
>-|TRBJ2-2|TRBD2|TRBV30
TGTGCCTGGACTAGCGGGCGGACCGGGGAGCTGTTTTTT
CAWTSGRTGELFF
>-|TRBJ1-5|-|TRBV2
TGTGCCAGCAGGCGGGACGTCACCCAGCCCCAGCATTTT
CASRRDVTQPQHF
>-|TRBJ2-1|-|TRBV27
TGTGCCAGCAGTTTTGGCAGGGGGGAATTTAATGAGCAGTTCTTC
CASSFGRGEFNEQFF
>once|TRBJ2-1|TRBD2|TRBV30
TGTGCCTGGAGTGTAGGTAGCGGGGGGTTCGATGAGCAGTTCTTC
CAWSVGSGGFDEQFF
>-|TRBJ2-1|TRBD2|TRBV30
TGTGCCTGGGAAGTGCCGGGACTAGCGGGTCCATGGGGGATCTTC
CAWEVPGLAGPWGIF
>few|TRBJ1-1|-|TRBV20-1
TGCAGTGCTAGAATGGGCACTGAAGCTTTCTTT
CSARMGTEAFF
>-|TRBJ2-7|-|TRBV2
TGTGCCAGCAGAGGGTCAGTCTACGAGCAGTACTTC
CASRGSVYEQYF
>once|TRBJ2-3|-|TRBV9
TGTGCCAGCAGCCTTGCAGATACGCAGTATTTT
CASSLADTQYF
>-|TRBJ2-2|-|TRBV18
TGTGCCAGCTCACCACAGGCTGGGGAGCTGTTTTTT
CASSPQAGELFF
>few|TRBJ1-1|-|TRBV10-3
TGTGCCATCAGTGAAGGGGCCCTTGGGGGACGGACTGAAGCTTTCTTT
CAISEGALGGRTEAFF
>-|TRBJ2-7|-|TRBV9
TGTGCCAGCAGCGTAGATGGAAACTCCTACGAGCAGTACTTC
CASSVDGNSYEQYF
>few|TRBJ2-7|-|TRBV7-2
TGTGCCAGCAGCTTACGCCCGGCCTACTACGAGCAGTACTTC
CASSLRPAYYEQYF